One sample yielded the 9 T cell receptor beta chains listed below, sequenced in a study of T cell responses to AZD1222 COVID-19 vaccine. Only in-frame clones appear in the TCRdb table, and some are missing; sequencing was by immunoSEQ multiplex PCR. The profile shows about 110,000 clones, more than 70% of them singletons. The sample was peripheral blood, taken on day 0 of AZD1222 vaccination. The receptors were gathered from an adult in good health.

This clone showed up just a few times. The chain is built from TRBV6-5 and TRBJ1-2, with TRBD1 matching 9 bases. From germline, CDR1 is MNHEY and CDR2 SVGAGI. This CDR3 is 13 amino acids long. Germline trimming cut 6 bases from V and 5 bases from J; bases unmatched to any gene: 4. The CDR3 here is CASRLGQGYGYTF. CDR3 nucleotides: TGTGCCAGCAGACTGGGACAGGGTTATGGCTACACCTTC.

This clone has just one count. The V and J genes are TRBV19 and TRBJ1-2; 9 nucleotides line up with TRBD1. Germline V gene data show CDR1 as LNHDA and CDR2 as SQIVND (reference sequence). This CDR3 has 16 residues. The CDR3 region has the DNA TGTGCGTCAAGAGCACTCGGACAGGGGAACACGGATGGCTACACCTTC. Translated, it gives CASRALGQGNTDGYTF. Complete variable domain (other parts from reference TRBV19 and TRBJ1-2): DGGITQSPKYLFRKEGQNVTLSCEQNLNHDAMYWYRQDPGQGLRLIYYSQIVNDFQKGDIAEGYSVSREKKESFPLTVTSAQKNPTAFYLCASRALGQGNTDGYTFGSGTRLTVV.

J is TRBJ2-5 and V is TRBV7-8, with 8 bases identical to TRBD2. Germline trimming cut 3 bases from V and 4 bases from J; bases unmatched to any gene: 7. Germline V gives CDR1 SGHVS, CDR2 FQNEAQ. CDR3 length equals 15 residues. In DNA, the CDR3 is TGTGCCAGCAGCTTGAACGGGGGGGCGTCAGAGACCCAGTACTTC. Its protein product is CASSLNGGASETQYF. The variable domain in full, completed from reference TRBV7-8 and TRBJ2-5, reads GAGVSQSPRYKVAKRGQDVALRCDPISGHVSLFWYQQALGQGPEFLTYFQNEAQLDKSGLPSDRFFAERPEGSVSTLKIQRTQQEDSAVYLCASSLNGGASETQYFGPGTRLLVL.

V usage is TRBV30 and J usage is TRBJ1-1, with no clear D. The V end was cut by 0 bases, the J end by 3 bases, with 20 bases between. This CDR3 is 17 amino acids long. CDR1 is GTSNPN and CDR2 is SVGIG in the germline V gene (reference sequence). CDR3 coding DNA: TGTGCCTGGAGTGTAGGCAGGACGATCGCGGGAGACACTGAAGCTTTCTTT. It encodes CAWSVGRTIAGDTEAFF.

The V gene is TRBV4-1, the J gene TRBJ1-6; 7 bases fit TRBD1. V lost 5 bases to trimming and J lost 7 bases; unmatched junction nucleotides: 5. Germline CDR1 reads MGHRA; CDR2 reads YSYEKL. The CDR3 is 14 amino acids. CDR3 loop: CASSIQGGNSPLHF. CDR3 DNA: TGCGCCAGCAGCATTCAGGGGGGGAATTCACCCCTCCACTTT.

This clone has only one observation. The J gene is TRBJ1-4, the V gene TRBV27; no reliable D call. Germline V gene sequence: CDR1 MNHEY, CDR2 SMNVEV (reference sequence). The ends were cut back, 6 bases at V and 0 bases at J, with 14 bases in the middle. The length of the CDR3 is 16 residues. The CDR3 nucleotides are TGTGCCAGCAGCCGAAGAGACGGTGCAACTAATGAAAAACTGTTTTTT. Its protein product is CASSRRDGATNEKLFF.

This clone is a singleton in its sample. J is TRBJ2-3 and V is TRBV3-1 (or the pseudogene TRBV3-2), with unresolved D. Trimming cost V 1 base and J 8 bases, with 10 bases left between them. This CDR3 contains 13 residues. Germline V gene sequence: CDR1 LGHDT, CDR2 YNNKEL (reference sequence). Here the CDR3 reads CASSQGIGGTQYF. The CDR3 DNA reads TGTGCCAGCAGCCAAGGCATCGGTGGTACGCAGTATTTT.

This clone occurred a few times. The sample holds other DNA sequences that translate to the same CDR3. This chain connects TRBV7-8 to TRBJ1-2, with D unclear. V was trimmed by 3 bases and J by 6 bases, leaving 8 bases between them. Germline V gives CDR1 SGHVS, CDR2 FQNEAQ. The CDR3 sequence is 12 residues long. The CDR3 DNA follows: TGTGCCAGCAGCTTGGTTGGGGATGGCTACACCTTC. It yields the protein CASSLVGDGYTF.

The chain has TRBV24-1 and TRBJ2-7, with TRBD1 matching 9 bases. With V trimmed by 2 bases and J by 5 bases, 0 bases remained unmatched. Germline V gene sequence: CDR1 KGHDR, CDR2 SFDVKD. The CDR3 has 13 residues. CDR3 nucleotides: TGTGCCACCAGTGATTGGGACAGGGACGAGCAGTACTTC. As protein: CATSDWDRDEQYF.